The 10 T cell receptor beta chains listed next were all sequenced from one sample in a study of blood T cell repertoires in COVID-19. The method was immunoSEQ multiplex PCR; TCRdb's version includes in-frame clones alone and lacks a portion of them. The data contain roughly 84,000 clones, less than 80% of them seen just once; the ten biggest clones take up 4% to 5.5%. Sequencing input: peripheral blood. These receptors were taken from a woman in her forties or fifties with acute or convalescent COVID-19.

The rearrangement links TRBV7-9 to TRBJ1-6, with unresolved D. The germline V and J ends were trimmed by 1 base and 9 bases, with 13 bases remaining between them. Germline CDR1 reads SEHNR; CDR2 reads FQNEAQ (reference sequence). The CDR3 extends over 15 amino acids. CDR3 loop: CASSLGGGQSSPLHF. As DNA, the CDR3 is TGTGCCAGCAGCTTAGGGGGAGGCCAAAGTTCACCCCTCCACTTT.

The chain carries TRBV27 and TRBJ2-3; 10 bases line up with TRBD2. Germline trimming cut 0 bases from V and 2 bases from J; bases unmatched to any gene: 11. The CDR3 has 19 amino acids. Germline V CDR1 and CDR2: MNHEY, SMNVEV (reference sequence). The CDR3, as DNA: TGTGCCAGCAGTTTATCAGGAAGAGGTAGCGGGGGGACCACAGATACGCAGTATTTT. Its protein is CASSLSGRGSGGTTDTQYF.

The chain recombines TRBV7-9 with TRBJ2-3, with 12 bases identical to TRBD2. Germline CDR1 and CDR2: SEHNR and FQNEAQ (reference sequence). The CDR3 contains 18 residues. J gave up 0 bases and V 8 bases, and 12 bases lay outside the gene matches. CDR3 DNA sequence: TGTGCCAGCGAATCGAAGGCTAGCGGGGGGGTTAGCACAGATACGCAGTATTTT. It specifies CASESKASGGVSTDTQYF.

V gene TRBV6-5 combines with J gene TRBJ1-1, with D uncertain. The CDR3 totals 13 residues. V dropped 5 bases and J dropped 1 base, with 8 bases sitting between them. Germline values: CDR1 MNHEY, CDR2 SVGAGI. DNA of the CDR3: TGTGCCAGCAGTAAAAGGAGGAACACTGAAGCTTTCTTT. Residues: CASSKRRNTEAFF.

The CDR3 spells CASRGTGNQPQHF. DNA of the CDR3: TGTGCCAGCAGAGGGACAGGCAATCAGCCCCAGCATTTT. This rearrangement joins TRBV6-5 to TRBJ1-5; 7 nucleotides agree with TRBD1. This CDR3 spans 13 amino acids. Germline loops: CDR1 MNHEY, CDR2 SVGAGI. V trimming: 6 bases; J trimming: 2 bases; junction bases outside the gene matches: 1.

The V gene is TRBV3-1 (or the pseudogene TRBV3-2), the J gene TRBJ2-5; TRBD1 matches 7 bases. The germline gives CDR1 LGHDT, CDR2 YNNKEL (reference sequence). The CDR3 sequence is 16 residues long. Trimming cost V 3 bases and J 5 bases; bases outside gene matches: 12. CDR3 DNA sequence: TGTGCCAGCAGCCATCGGAGGCAAACAGGGGAGGAGACCCAGTACTTC. This gives the protein CASSHRRQTGEETQYF.

The chain is built from TRBV15 and TRBJ2-5; 7 nucleotides agree with TRBD1. The CDR3 runs 15 residues. The germline gives CDR1 LNHNV, CDR2 YYDKDF (reference sequence). With V trimmed by 5 bases and J by 2 bases, 8 bases remained unmatched. The chain's CDR3 is CATSPGTDQQETQYF. In DNA, the CDR3 is TGTGCCACCAGCCCGGGGACAGACCAACAAGAGACCCAGTACTTC.

V usage is TRBV7-9 and J usage is TRBJ1-1; D gene uncertain. Trimming took 2 bases from V and 6 from J, leaving 4 bases between them. The CDR3 is 11 residues long. From germline, CDR1 is SEHNR and CDR2 FQNEAQ (reference sequence). In nucleotides, the CDR3 is TGTGCCAGCAGCTTAATCTCTGAAGCTTTCTTT. This translates into CASSLISEAFF.

The CDR3 is CARSLQGGNSPLHF. The CDR3 DNA follows: TGTGCCAGGTCATTACAGGGCGGTAATTCACCCCTCCACTTT. This chain links TRBV27 with TRBJ1-6; maybe TRBD1 (6 bases). CDR1 MNHEY and CDR2 SMNVEV come from the germline V gene (reference sequence). The CDR3 covers 14 residues. The V end lost 9 bases, the J end lost 6 bases, and 15 bases lay between the germline ends.

The V and J genes are TRBV7-8 and TRBJ1-4, with a possible D match to TRBD1 (6 bases). Germline CDR1 and CDR2: SGHVS and FQNEAQ. This CDR3 has 17 residues. V lost 5 bases to trimming and J lost 3 bases, with 19 bases between them. This chain's CDR3 is CASSPDTAGGANEKLFF. CDR3 in DNA: TGTGCCAGCAGCCCAGACACGGCGGGGGGCGCTAATGAAAAACTGTTTTTT. The variable domain in full, with the rest retrieved from reference TRBV7-8 and TRBJ1-4, is GAGVSQSPRYKVAKRGQDVALRCDPISGHVSLFWYQQALGQGPEFLTYFQNEAQLDKSGLPSDRFFAERPEGSVSTLKIQRTQQEDSAVYLCASSPDTAGGANEKLFFGSGTQLSVL.